This TCR beta chain was recovered during a study of control samples from healthy donors and cancer patients. Repertoires were generated with immunoSEQ multiplex PCR, while TCRdb's copy carries only in-frame clones and drops some. The sample lists 95,000 to 130,000 clones; 88% were seen once. The sample was blood. This receptor was obtained from a woman in her 70s in good health.

The CDR3 spells CASSLEAQRGDYGYTF. The CDR3 DNA reads TGTGCCAGCAGCTTAGAGGCCCAGAGAGGGGACTATGGCTACACCTTC. The chain uses TRBV13 and TRBJ1-2, with D maybe TRBD1 (5 bases). V lost 1 base and J lost 3, with 15 bases in between. The CDR3 length is 16 residues. In germline, CDR1 is PRHDT, CDR2 FYEKMQ (reference sequence).